The rows below give T cell receptor beta chains drawn from one sample of a study of T cell repertoires in cytomegalovirus infection. Each CDR3 protein is one row after TCRdb ran MiXCR on the reads. This table holds 250,000 or so distinct CDR3 sequences, roughly an eighth found once. The specimen sequenced was PBMCs. Receptors were obtained from a human donor in good health (CMV status not recorded). Some clones in this sample may be carry-over from other donors' samples. Each CDR3 is given with its conserved first and last residue. The order of the fields is CDR3 length, V gene, clone size, J gene, D gene, CDR3 protein, CDR3 DNA. The D gene is left open where the match is weak. The size entry is marked missing in some rows and otherwise reads once, few, many or a size class.

14	TRBV5-5	few	TRBJ2-1	-	CASSLAELGNEQFF	TGTGCCAGCAGCTTGGCCGAGTTGGGGAATGAGCAGTTCTTC
17	TRBV7-2	many	TRBJ2-3	TRBD2	CASSLEGLAGVIDTQYF	TGTGCCAGCAGCTTAGAGGGGCTAGCGGGAGTAATAGATACGCAGTATTTT
15	TRBV20-1	many	TRBJ2-1	TRBD2	CSARDPTAGDHEQFF	TGCAGTGCTAGAGATCCCACAGCGGGGGACCATGAGCAGTTCTTC
14	TRBV12-3/TRBV12-4	few	TRBJ2-3	TRBD2	CASTRGLDTDTQYF	TGTGCCAGCACCCGGGGACTAGACACAGATACGCAGTATTTT
13	TRBV29-1	-	TRBJ2-7	-	CSVTGANSYEQYF	TGCAGCGTCACCGGGGCAAATTCCTACGAGCAGTACTTC
15	TRBV5-1	many	TRBJ1-1	-	CASSLASGANTEAFF	TGCGCCAGCAGCTTGGCTTCTGGGGCGAACACTGAAGCTTTCTTT
12	TRBV5-1	few	TRBJ1-2	-	CASSQNEGGYTF	TGCGCCAGCAGCCAAAATGAAGGGGGCTACACCTTC
12	TRBV29-1	few	TRBJ2-3	-	CSVGGSGDTQYF	TGCAGCGTTGGTGGTAGTGGGGATACGCAGTATTTT
15	TRBV7-2	-	TRBJ1-5	-	CASSMPGGSGQPQHF	TGTGCCAGCAGCATGCCCGGTGGAAGTGGGCAGCCCCAGCATTTT
12	TRBV10-3	many	TRBJ2-5	-	CAISESTETQYF	TGTGCCATCAGTGAGTCGACGGAGACCCAGTACTTC
16	TRBV7-6	many	TRBJ1-5	TRBD1	CASSLGQGAGNQPQHF	TGTGCCAGCAGCTTAGGACAGGGGGCAGGGAATCAGCCCCAGCATTTT
17	TRBV28	-	TRBJ2-5	TRBD2	CASSSTRLAETGETQYF	TGTGCCAGCAGTTCCACCCGACTAGCGGAGACGGGGGAGACCCAGTACTTC
14	TRBV20-1	-	TRBJ1-1	-	CSARDGGGATEAFF	TGCAGTGCTAGAGATGGCGGGGGCGCCACTGAAGCTTTCTTT
16	TRBV20-1	-	TRBJ1-1	TRBD1	CSARPKGGGRETEAFF	TGCAGTGCTAGACCCAAAGGAGGGGGCAGGGAGACTGAAGCTTTCTTT
15	TRBV6-5	many	TRBJ1-2	-	CASSYSGGSNYGYTF	TGTGCCAGCAGTTACTCGGGGGGGAGTAACTATGGCTACACCTTC
14	TRBV29-1	-	TRBJ2-1	TRBD2	CSAAGLAGISEQFF	TGCAGCGCTGCCGGACTAGCGGGTATATCTGAGCAGTTCTTC
12	TRBV7-2	many	TRBJ1-4	-	CASSWGAEKLFF	TGTGCCAGCAGCTGGGGGGCTGAAAAACTGTTTTTT
12	TRBV7-2	few	TRBJ2-5	-	CASSLALGTQYF	TGTGCCAGCAGCCTGGCCCTTGGGACCCAGTACTTC
13	TRBV7-7	many	TRBJ2-4	TRBD2	CASSSGTSNIQYF	TGTGCCAGCAGCTCCGGGACTAGCAACATTCAGTACTTC
13	TRBV7-2	many	TRBJ2-7	-	CASSLAGAGEQYF	TGTGCCAGCAGCTTGGCGGGGGCCGGCGAGCAGTACTTC
13	TRBV28	many	TRBJ1-5	TRBD1	CASKTGGKQPQHF	TGTGCCAGCAAGACAGGGGGGAAACAGCCCCAGCATTTT
16	TRBV12-3/TRBV12-4	-	TRBJ2-3	TRBD1	CASSFGTGVTEDTQYF	TGTGCCAGCAGTTTTGGGACAGGGGTAACGGAAGATACGCAGTATTTT
15	TRBV7-2	many	TRBJ2-7	TRBD1	CASSYIGTGSYEQYF	TGTGCCAGCAGCTACATCGGGACAGGATCCTACGAGCAGTACTTC
15	TRBV7-2	many	TRBJ1-3	-	CASSLMGPGRNTIYF	TGTGCCAGCAGCTTAATGGGACCGGGGAGGAACACCATATATTTT
13	TRBV7-2	-	TRBJ2-5	TRBD2	CASRSRGAETQYF	TGTGCCAGCAGGTCGCGGGGGGCGGAGACCCAGTACTTC
13	TRBV20-1	-	TRBJ2-5	-	CSATTDREETQYF	TGCAGTGCTACAACGGACAGAGAAGAGACCCAGTACTTC
15	TRBV14	-	TRBJ2-7	-	CASSQDGQGWYEQYF	TGTGCCAGCAGCCAAGATGGGCAGGGATGGTACGAGCAGTACTTC
16	TRBV7-9	-	TRBJ2-3	TRBD2	CASSFDSGSTPDTQYF	TGTGCCAGCAGCTTTGATAGCGGGTCCACCCCAGATACGCAGTATTTT
15	TRBV18	-	TRBJ1-1	-	CASSPRDTRNTEAFF	TGTGCCAGCTCACCCCGGGACACGAGGAACACTGAAGCTTTCTTT
13	TRBV7-3	many	TRBJ2-1	-	CASSRGQGTEQFF	TGTGCCAGCAGCCGAGGCCAGGGCACTGAGCAGTTCTTC
16	TRBV11-2	-	TRBJ2-7	TRBD2	CASSLDRASAGGEQYF	TGTGCCAGCAGCTTAGATCGGGCGTCAGCGGGAGGCGAGCAGTACTTC
14	TRBV9	few	TRBJ2-5	TRBD1	CASSETGRRETQYF	TGTGCCAGCAGCGAGACAGGGAGACGGGAGACCCAGTACTTC
14	TRBV7-8	many	TRBJ2-1	TRBD2	CASSSGGAYNEQFF	TGTGCCAGCTCAAGCGGGGGAGCTTACAATGAGCAGTTCTTC
14	TRBV5-1	many	TRBJ2-7	TRBD1	CASSPGTGAYEQYF	TGTGCCAGCAGCCCCGGGACAGGGGCTTACGAGCAGTACTTC
14	TRBV7-2	many	TRBJ1-2	-	CASSPSAGPGGYTF	TGTGCCAGCAGCCCTAGCGCCGGGCCGGGGGGCTACACCTTC
15	TRBV28	few	TRBJ2-7	-	CASSFPDGSSYEQYF	TGTGCCAGCAGTTTCCCGGACGGGAGCTCCTACGAGCAGTACTTC
13	TRBV29-1	-	TRBJ1-1	-	CSVTGQGNTEAFF	TGCAGCGTGACGGGACAAGGGAACACTGAAGCTTTCTTT
14	TRBV7-2	many	TRBJ1-3	-	CASSAAGIGNTIYF	TGTGCCAGCAGTGCGGCGGGGATAGGAAACACCATATATTTT
13	TRBV4-1	many	TRBJ1-2	-	CASSRSFNYGYTF	TGCGCCAGCAGCCGCAGCTTTAACTATGGCTACACCTTC
17	TRBV6-5	few	TRBJ2-5	TRBD2	CASSYSSSGALGETQYF	TGTGCCAGCAGTTACTCGAGTAGCGGGGCCCTGGGGGAGACCCAGTACTTC
12	TRBV20-1	few	TRBJ2-7	TRBD2	CSATAGGREQYF	TGCAGTGCTACGGCGGGGGGGCGTGAGCAGTACTTC